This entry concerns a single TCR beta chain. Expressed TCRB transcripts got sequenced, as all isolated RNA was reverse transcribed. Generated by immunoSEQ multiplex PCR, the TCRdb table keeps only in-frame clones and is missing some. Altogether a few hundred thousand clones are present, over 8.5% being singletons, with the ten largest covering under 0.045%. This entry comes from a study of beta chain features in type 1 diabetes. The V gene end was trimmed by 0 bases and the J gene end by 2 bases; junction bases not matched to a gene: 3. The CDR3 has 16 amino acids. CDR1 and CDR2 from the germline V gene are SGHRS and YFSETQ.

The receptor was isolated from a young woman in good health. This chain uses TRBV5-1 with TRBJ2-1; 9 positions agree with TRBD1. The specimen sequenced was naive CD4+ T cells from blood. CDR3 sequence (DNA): TGCGCCAGCAGCTTGGGGACAGGGGACCCCTACAATGAGCAGTTCTTC. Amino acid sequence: CASSLGTGDPYNEQFF.